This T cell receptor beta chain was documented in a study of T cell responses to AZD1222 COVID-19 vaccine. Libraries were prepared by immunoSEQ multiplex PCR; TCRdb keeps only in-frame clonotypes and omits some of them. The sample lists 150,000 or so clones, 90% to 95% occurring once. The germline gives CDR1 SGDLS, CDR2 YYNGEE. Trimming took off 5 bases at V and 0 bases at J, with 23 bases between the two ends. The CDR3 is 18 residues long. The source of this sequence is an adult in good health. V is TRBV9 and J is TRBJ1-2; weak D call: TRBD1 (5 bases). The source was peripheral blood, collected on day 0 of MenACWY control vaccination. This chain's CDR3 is CASRGPGDSAASNYGYTF. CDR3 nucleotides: TGTGCCAGCAGGGGACCCGGCGACAGCGCCGCTTCTAACTATGGCTACACCTTC.